Described below is a single TCR beta chain sequence and its context. Some clones are missing from TCRdb's copy, which holds only in-frame ones; the method was immunoSEQ multiplex PCR. The sample yields some 120,000 clones, just over 90% seen once. Germline-derived CDR1 and CDR2 are SGDLS and YYNGEE. The ends lost 3 bases at V and 3 bases at J; junction bases unmatched: 9. This CDR3 is 16 amino acids long. These data originate in a study of siplizumab effects on memory and regulatory T cells. The specimen sequenced was non-Treg CD4+ T cells sorted from blood. The TCR was taken from a human donor in good health. The chain joins TRBV9 to TRBJ1-2; TRBD1 matches 9 bases. CDR3 loop: CASSAVVTGGYYGYTF. In nucleotides, the CDR3 is TGTGCCAGCAGCGCTGTCGTGACAGGGGGGTACTATGGCTACACCTTC.